The 30 T cell receptor beta chains in this list originate from one sample, sequenced in a study of T cell responses to AZD1222 COVID-19 vaccine. Generated by immunoSEQ multiplex PCR, the TCRdb table keeps only in-frame clones and is missing some. The sample yields more than 150,000 clones, just over 90% seen once. Here the sequenced sample was peripheral blood, taken on day 0 of AZD1222 vaccination. The source is an adult in good health.

This clone came up a few times. The V and J genes are TRBV12-3 or TRBV12-4 and TRBJ2-1; D remains unclear. The ends were cut back, 6 bases at V and 5 bases at J, with 11 bases in the middle. The CDR3 covers 13 residues. The CDR3 sequence is CASSPGPHNEQFF. The CDR3 coding sequence is TGTGCCAGCAGCCCCGGACCGCACAATGAGCAGTTCTTC.

This clone showed up just a few times. V usage is TRBV11-2 and J usage is TRBJ2-7; 9 bases are a match to TRBD2. Losses at the gene ends were 5 bases for V and 2 bases for J; bases not matched to a gene: 7. The V gene's germline CDR1 is SGHAT and CDR2 FQNNGV. The CDR3 is made up of 15 amino acids. CDR3: CASSPSGGLAYEQYF. In DNA, the CDR3 is TGTGCCAGCAGCCCAAGCGGGGGGCTTGCCTACGAGCAGTACTTC.

This chain links TRBV6-5 with TRBJ1-2, with D tentatively TRBD1 (6 bases). Per germline, CDR1 MNHEY and CDR2 SVGAGI. The CDR3 extends over 15 amino acids. The ends were cut back, 0 bases at V and 3 bases at J, with 11 bases in the middle. CDR3 loop: CASSYSPGADYGYTF. CDR3 nucleotides: TGTGCCAGCAGTTACTCGCCGGGGGCGGACTATGGCTACACCTTC.

The rearrangement links TRBV12-3 or TRBV12-4 to TRBJ1-1; 7 bases align to TRBD1. With 8 bases clipped from V and 3 bases from J, the junction kept 6 bases outside the gene matches. The CDR3 has 13 residues. CDR3 nucleotides: TGTGCCAGCGGTCAACAGGGGTACACTGAAGCTTTCTTT. This encodes CASGQQGYTEAFF.

V is TRBV12-2 and J is TRBJ2-1; the table's D call of TRBD2 was not tested on the DNA. TRBV12-2 is a pseudogene segment. The CDR3 consists of 16 residues. The CDR3, as DNA: TGTGCAAGTCGCTTCCCTGGCGGTACTTCCTACAATGAGCAGTTCTTC. The encoded protein is CASRFPGGTSYNEQFF.

The V call is TRBV3-1 (or the pseudogene TRBV3-2), the J call TRBJ2-7; D is possibly TRBD1 (6 bases). Deletions cut 3 bases from V and 1 base from J, with 10 bases between. The CDR3 has 14 amino acids. CDR1 and CDR2 (germline): LGHDT, YNNKEL (reference sequence). CDR3 region: CASSHPGTSYEQYF. The CDR3 nucleotides are TGTGCCAGCAGCCATCCCGGGACATCCTACGAGCAGTACTTC.

The V gene is TRBV20-1, the J gene TRBJ2-2, with TRBD2 identical over 9 bases. Germline CDR1 and CDR2: DFQATT and SNEGSKA (reference sequence). The CDR3 sequence is 18 residues long. Trimming at V came to 3 bases and at J to 2 bases, leaving 13 bases not matched to a gene. The CDR3 bases are TGCAGTGCTAGTTATATTTGGTCGACTAGCGGAAACACCGGGGAGCTGTTTTTT. Translated: CSASYIWSTSGNTGELFF.

V usage is TRBV27 and J usage is TRBJ2-7; TRBD1 is a possible D gene (7 bases). The CDR3 sequence is 14 residues long. CDR1 MNHEY and CDR2 SMNVEV come from the germline V gene (reference sequence). Trimming shortened V by 5 bases and J by 3 bases, and 14 bases separated the two germline ends. The CDR3 coding sequence is TGTGCCAGCAGTAAAAGACAGGGACTCTACGAGCAGTACTTC. It is translated as CASSKRQGLYEQYF.

Note on this clone: Relative to the germline gene, one junction end is altered; a read error may explain this. The rearrangement uses TRBV7-2 and TRBJ2-1; D unresolved. CDR1 SGHTA and CDR2 FQGNSA come from the germline V gene. The CDR3 sequence is 12 residues long. The CDR3 DNA reads TGTGCCAGCAGCCCCTCCCACAATGAGCAGTTCTTC. It translates to CASSPSHNEQFF.

The genes are TRBV5-6 and TRBJ2-2; weak D call: TRBD1 (6 bases). Germline-derived CDR1 and CDR2 are SGHDT and YYEEEE. The CDR3 length is 14 residues. V was shortened by 4 bases and J by 6 bases, with 13 bases between the two germline ends. Written as DNA, the CDR3 is TGTGCCAGCAGCCCGACAGGCAAGGCCGGGGAGCTGTTTTTT. This sequence encodes CASSPTGKAGELFF.

The count of this clone is one. V usage is TRBV29-1 and J usage is TRBJ2-6; either TRBD1 or TRBD2 may supply D (5 bases each). CDR1 and CDR2 from the germline V gene are SQVTM and ANQGSEA. The length of the CDR3 is 15 residues. The V end was cut by 7 bases, the J end by 2 bases, with 15 bases between. The CDR3 DNA reads TGCAGCGCCGGGGACGGAAAGACTGGGGCCAACGTCCTGACTTTC. This gives the protein CSAGDGKTGANVLTF.

The V call is TRBV6-6, the J call TRBJ1-4; D is uncertain. V shed 2 bases and J shed 4 bases, with 11 bases lying between them. The germline V gene has CDR1 MNHNY and CDR2 SVGAGI (reference sequence). This CDR3 is 15 amino acids long. The CDR3 DNA sequence: TGTGCCAGCAGTTACCCCGGAGAAGTTAATGAAAAACTGTTTTTT. This encodes CASSYPGEVNEKLFF.

The chain joins TRBV14 to TRBJ1-2; tentatively, D is TRBD1 (5 bases). Germline lookup yields CDR1 SGHDN and CDR2 FVKESK. V was clipped by 6 bases and J by 2 bases, with 10 bases between them. The CDR3 is 13 residues long. The CDR3 nucleotides read TGTGCCAGCAGACGGGACGGAAACTATGGCTACACCTTC. It is translated as CASRRDGNYGYTF.

The chain carries TRBV4-2 and TRBJ2-3; 12 bases match TRBD2. Germline V gene sequence: CDR1 LGHNA, CDR2 YNFKEQ. J was trimmed by 6 bases and V by 6 bases; bases with no gene match: 7. CDR3 size: 15 residues. The CDR3 region has the DNA TGTGCCAGCAGTCCTAGCGGGGGGGCCCCCGATACGCAGTATTTT. Translated: CASSPSGGAPDTQYF.

This chain links TRBV11-2 with TRBJ2-2; no definite D call. CDR1 and CDR2 (germline): SGHAT, FQNNGV. V was clipped by 0 bases and J by 4 bases, with 3 bases between them. There are 13 residues in the CDR3. CDR3 in amino acids: CASSLEATGELFF. The CDR3 region has the DNA TGTGCCAGCAGCTTAGAGGCCACCGGGGAGCTGTTTTTT.

The chain links TRBV2 to TRBJ2-5; tentative D call: TRBD1 (5 bases). Germline loops: CDR1 SNHLY, CDR2 FYNNEI. V gave up 8 bases and J gave up 5 bases, with 12 bases separating them. The CDR3 has 12 residues. CDR3 DNA: TGTGCCAGCCGGAGCAGGGCCGAGACCCAGTACTTC. Translating gives CASRSRAETQYF.

The rearrangement joins TRBV25-1 to TRBJ2-1; D is unclear. The CDR3 is made up of 15 amino acids. The ends were cut back, 6 bases at V and 6 bases at J, with 18 bases in the middle. Germline V CDR1 and CDR2: MGHDK, SYGVNS. CDR3 sequence (DNA): TGTGCCAGCAGCCGCATAGCCTGGGCTACCAATGAGCAGTTCTTC. Residues: CASSRIAWATNEQFF. The entire variable domain, with the rest obtained from reference TRBV25-1 and TRBJ2-1, is as follows: EADIYQTPRYLVIGTGKKITLECSQTMGHDKMYWYQQDPGMELHLIHYSYGVNSTEKGDLSSESTVSRIRTEHFPLTLESARPSHTSQYLCASSRIAWATNEQFFGPGTRLTVL.

The chain couples TRBV5-1 to TRBJ2-1; no reliable D call. V was clipped by 3 bases and J by 2 bases, with 15 bases between them. CDR3 length equals 16 residues. Germline V gene lookup returns CDR1 SGHRS and CDR2 YFSETQ. The CDR3 DNA sequence: TGCGCCAGCAGCTCACGATCTAGTCCTCCCTACAATGAGCAGTTCTTC. Translating gives CASSSRSSPPYNEQFF.

The V and J genes are TRBV4-1 and TRBJ1-5, with D unclear. The V end lost 1 base, the J end lost 11 bases, and 12 bases lay between the germline ends. Germline CDR1 reads MGHRA; CDR2 reads YSYEKL. The length of the CDR3 is 13 residues. CDR3 DNA sequence: TGCGCCAGCAGCCAAGTGGTGTCCGGTGCCCAGCATTTT. Amino acids: CASSQVVSGAQHF.

The chain recombines TRBV27 with TRBJ2-1; TRBD1 agrees at 8 bases. The length of the CDR3 is 16 residues. Trimming took 4 bases from V and 8 from J; bases not matched to a gene: 13. The germline V gene encodes CDR1 MNHEY and CDR2 SMNVEV (reference sequence). The CDR3 bases are TGTGCCAGCAGTTCCTACAGGGGGACCCGGGTCGATGAGCAGTTCTTC. Amino acids: CASSSYRGTRVDEQFF.

This CDR3 reads CASSLLKVEDEQFF. The CDR3 coding sequence is TGTGCCAGCAGCTTACTAAAAGTAGAAGATGAGCAGTTCTTC. This chain connects TRBV9 to TRBJ2-1; D is uncertain. The CDR3 is made up of 14 amino acids. Germline CDR1 and CDR2: SGDLS and YYNGEE. V lost 4 bases to trimming and J lost 8 bases, with 16 bases between them.

The V and J genes are TRBV4-1 and TRBJ2-7; D perhaps matches TRBD2 (6 bases). V was pared by 0 bases and J by 6 bases, with 18 bases between. The germline V gene has CDR1 MGHRA and CDR2 YSYEKL. The CDR3 covers 16 residues. CDR3 bases: TGCGCCAGCAGCCAAGATGGTTCGGGGGTGAGAGCCGAGCAGTACTTC. Translation: CASSQDGSGVRAEQYF.

The chain employs TRBV7-9 and TRBJ1-4; D remains unclear. The germline V gene encodes CDR1 SEHNR and CDR2 FQNEAQ (reference sequence). V gave up 7 bases and J gave up 5 bases, with 8 bases separating them. The CDR3 contains 12 residues. CDR3 loop: CASTNLNEKLFF. Here the CDR3 DNA reads TGTGCCAGCACGAACTTAAATGAAAAACTGTTTTTT.

The V call is TRBV4-1, the J call TRBJ2-1; the D gene is possibly TRBD2 (7 bases). The germline V gene encodes CDR1 MGHRA and CDR2 YSYEKL. CDR3 size: 14 residues. The V end was cut by 7 bases, the J end by 2 bases, with 12 bases between. The CDR3 DNA sequence: TGCGCCAGCACCTTGGGGGGGCCCTACAATGAGCAGTTCTTC. It codes for CASTLGGPYNEQFF.

The rearrangement uses TRBV12-3 or TRBV12-4 and TRBJ1-2; maybe TRBD1 (5 bases). The CDR3 covers 13 residues. V dropped 2 bases and J dropped 8 bases, with 12 bases sitting between them. The CDR3 coding sequence is TGTGCCAGCAGTTTATCAGGGACCAAGGGCTACACCTTC. Its translation is CASSLSGTKGYTF.

The chain has TRBV6-5 and TRBJ1-1, with a weak D call TRBD1 (6 bases). Deletions cut 2 bases from V and 5 bases from J, with 9 bases between. Germline CDR1 and CDR2: MNHEY and SVGAGI. This CDR3 contains 13 residues. The CDR3 sequence: CASSYGTKTEAFF. CDR3 DNA: TGTGCCAGCAGTTACGGGACAAAGACTGAAGCTTTCTTT.

CDR3: CASSPDSFNTGELFF. As DNA, the CDR3 is TGTGCCAGCAGCCCGGACAGCTTTAACACCGGGGAGCTGTTTTTT. The V gene is TRBV11-3, the J gene TRBJ2-2; possibly TRBD1 for D (6 bases). The germline V and J ends were trimmed by 5 bases and 2 bases, with 12 bases remaining between them. The CDR3 spans 15 residues. CDR1 SGHNT and CDR2 YENEEA come from the germline V gene.

This chain connects TRBV15 to TRBJ1-3; 7 nucleotides align to TRBD1. The V segment lost 3 bases and the J segment 4 bases; nucleotides outside the gene matches: 6. The CDR3 is made up of 15 amino acids. Germline CDR1 and CDR2: LNHNV and YYDKDF (reference sequence). The CDR3: CATSRETGSGNTIYF. The DNA of the CDR3 is TGTGCCACCAGCAGGGAGACAGGGTCCGGAAACACCATATATTTT.

The V and J genes are TRBV13 and TRBJ1-1, with 7 bases matching TRBD1. V gave up 4 bases and J gave up 9 bases; unmatched junction bases: 11. The CDR3 loop spans 14 amino acids. CDR1 is PRHDT, CDR2 FYEKMQ, per germline (reference sequence). CDR3 in DNA: TGTGCCAGCAGCTCCGACAGGGAGAGGAGTAAAGCTTTCTTT. Translated: CASSSDRERSKAFF.

The genes are TRBV7-9 and TRBJ1-2; 8 positions agree with TRBD1. The CDR3 consists of 14 residues. In germline, CDR1 is SEHNR, CDR2 FQNEAQ (reference sequence). V trimming: 5 bases; J trimming: 4 bases; junction bases outside the gene matches: 6. CDR3 residues: CASSPGQGGYGYTF. The CDR3, as DNA: TGTGCCAGCAGCCCCGGACAGGGTGGCTATGGCTACACCTTC.